This record covers a single TCR beta chain. How the authors handled the data: Estimates of nucleated cell counts were drawn from the amplification of reference gene primers. Some clones are missing from TCRdb's copy, which holds only in-frame ones; the method was immunoSEQ multiplex PCR. V and J calls and clone size come straight from that table; D and trimming were deduced from the DNA. This table holds about 140,000 clones, under 90% found once. CDR3 size: 16 residues. V dropped 4 bases and J dropped 0; count of bases not matched to a gene: 7. Per germline, CDR1 LGHNA and CDR2 YSLEER. This entry comes from a study of blood T cell repertoires in COVID-19. Study details: The samples span acute and convalescent COVID-19 from the United States, Italy and Spain. T cells, B-cell-depleted T cells, or PBMCs supplied cDNA or gDNA.

This rearrangement joins TRBV4-3 to TRBJ1-1, with 8 nucleotides matching TRBD1. Source material: peripheral blood. This sequence originates from a woman aged 55-69 years with active or convalescent COVID-19. CDR3 protein: CASSLSWTGLNTEAFF. The DNA of the CDR3 is TGCGCCAGCAGCCTCTCATGGACAGGGTTGAACACTGAAGCTTTCTTT.